Listed here is a single TCR beta chain. As yet, its antigen is unknown. The V end was cut by 0 bases, the J end by 4 bases, with 10 bases between. Per germline, CDR1 SGHDT and CDR2 YYEEEE. This CDR3 contains 14 residues. This sample was taken from a study of CD8 T cell repertoires and HIV-1 epitope variants. Across the whole study: Controls included no peptide, Ebola AY9 epitope, and a CMV, EBV, flu pool. Tested: three Gag epitope families, Nef HW9 and YT9. A roughly ten-day culture received IL-2, IL-7 and IL-15 on days 3 and 7.

Assay used: immunoSEQ multiplex PCR; TCRdb lists only in-frame clones, some missing. The repertoire holds several thousand clones, with less than 75% as singletons. Sample: cultured CD8+ T cells derived from PBMCs. This chain links TRBV5-6 with TRBJ1-1, with D perhaps matching TRBD1 (5 bases). The TCR originated in a male donor with HIV. CDR3 region: CASSLVQGVTEAFF. The DNA of the CDR3 is TGTGCCAGCAGCTTGGTTCAGGGCGTCACTGAAGCTTTCTTT.